Listed below are T cell receptor beta chains from one sample, sequenced in a study of response to subunit inactivated influenza vaccine. TCRdb analysed the RT-PCR reads with MiXCR anew, one entry per CDR3 protein. Of about 650,000 distinct CDR3 sequences listed, about a sixth are singletons. Sample: PBMCs from blood, taken 11 to 12 days after vaccination. These receptors were taken from a man in his fifties or sixties who received an inactivated influenza vaccine. Both conserved end residues are part of each CDR3. D genes are given only for firm matches.

v_gene	len	j_gene	d_gene	CDR3aa
TRBV11-1	13	TRBJ2-3	-	CASSHRTFNTQYF
TRBV5-1	15	TRBJ2-1	TRBD1	CASFRRTGLTSEQFF
TRBV12-3/TRBV12-4	15	TRBJ2-7	TRBD1	CASSSGRTGLTEQYF
TRBV5-5	14	TRBJ2-2	-	CASSLTSNTGELFF
TRBV20-1	15	TRBJ2-7	TRBD2	CSASDGTSGRYEQYF
TRBV12-3/TRBV12-4	14	TRBJ2-2	-	CASSPAGVTGELFF
TRBV25-1	15	TRBJ2-5	-	CASSERGTPGRTQYF
TRBV4-3	16	TRBJ1-4	-	CASSQDLLRRNEKLFF
TRBV27	18	TRBJ2-7	TRBD2	CASSRTSGSGYGSYEQYF
TRBV29-1	17	TRBJ2-5	-	CIPTGQGDWDRWETQYF
TRBV7-2	15	TRBJ2-3	-	CASSLLGRGADTQYF
TRBV5-6	16	TRBJ2-3	TRBD1	CASSSETGGSTDTQYF
TRBV20-1	13	TRBJ2-5	-	CSTRQTLQETQYF
TRBV5-5	15	TRBJ2-7	-	CASSSAGTEASEQYF
TRBV5-1	17	TRBJ2-1	TRBD2	CASSLGAGLLGTDEQFF
TRBV20-1	14	TRBJ2-7	TRBD1	CSARLGQGTSEQYF
TRBV15	17	TRBJ2-2	TRBD2	CATSRDQTSANTGELFF
TRBV12-3/TRBV12-4	15	TRBJ2-3	-	CASSLVRVSTDTQYF
TRBV10-3	14	TRBJ2-7	TRBD1	CAVTGTGGYYEQYF
TRBV10-3	18	TRBJ2-2	TRBD2	CAIYPGLAGGPNTGELFF
TRBV9	16	TRBJ2-3	TRBD2	CASSVGGGLATDTQYF
TRBV6-1	16	TRBJ1-5	-	CASSLGGPESNQPQHF
TRBV7-8	15	TRBJ1-1	-	CASSQRDGGNTEAFF
TRBV7-2	14	TRBJ2-7	TRBD2	CASSSTGTTYEQYF
TRBV11-1	17	TRBJ2-6	-	CASSLGRALSGANVLTF
TRBV6-2/TRBV6-3	14	TRBJ2-7	-	CASSWRFGSYEQYF
TRBV29-1	15	TRBJ2-3	-	CSVGSAGASTDTQYF
TRBV7-9	15	TRBJ2-5	TRBD1	CASSRYRDRQETQYF
TRBV29-1	15	TRBJ2-3	-	CSVAEQRTSTDTQYF
TRBV7-2	15	TRBJ2-1	-	CASSHVQAPYNEQFF
TRBV7-9	15	TRBJ1-4	-	CASSLVSGHNEKLSF
TRBV9	15	TRBJ2-7	-	CASSRAGGPPYEQYF
TRBV5-1	15	TRBJ2-3	-	CASSLVGGWSDTQYF
TRBV7-9	16	TRBJ2-3	-	CASSSPRGASTDTQYF
TRBV12-3/TRBV12-4	15	TRBJ2-3	TRBD2	CASRSTSGRTDTQYF
TRBV10-2	16	TRBJ2-2	TRBD2	CASRGGVIAGTGELFF
TRBV4-3	13	TRBJ2-5	-	CASSQNLEESQYF
TRBV25-1	20	TRBJ2-7	TRBD2	CASSGFGRLAGGTFTYEQYF
TRBV21-1	14	TRBJ2-5	-	CASSKARLWETQYF
TRBV4-1	14	TRBJ2-7	TRBD1	CASSQADRADEQYF
TRBV7-8	16	TRBJ2-3	TRBD2	CASSPIPAGAADTQYF
TRBV3-1	18	TRBJ2-2	TRBD1	CASSQDPWGQGGTGELFF
TRBV4-3	16	TRBJ2-5	TRBD2	CASSQDLMGGEETQYF
TRBV19	16	TRBJ2-1	TRBD2	CASSSPGLAGGNEQFF
TRBV10-3	13	TRBJ2-7	TRBD2	CAHTWREGYEQYF
TRBV27	13	TRBJ2-1	TRBD2	CASSFGGSGEQFF
TRBV12-3/TRBV12-4	15	TRBJ1-4	TRBD1	CASSFDRGTNEKLFF
TRBV20-1	14	TRBJ2-7	-	CSARAAQGVNEQYF
TRBV28	15	TRBJ2-7	TRBD2	CASSQTSGPAYEQYF
TRBV3-1	17	TRBJ2-5	-	CASSQDQLWYRGETQYF
TRBV28	15	TRBJ2-1	TRBD1	CASSLGGTGVNEQFF
TRBV10-3	15	TRBJ1-1	-	CAISESQTGRFGAFF
TRBV20-1	15	TRBJ1-4	TRBD1	CSARDPRGHLEKLFF